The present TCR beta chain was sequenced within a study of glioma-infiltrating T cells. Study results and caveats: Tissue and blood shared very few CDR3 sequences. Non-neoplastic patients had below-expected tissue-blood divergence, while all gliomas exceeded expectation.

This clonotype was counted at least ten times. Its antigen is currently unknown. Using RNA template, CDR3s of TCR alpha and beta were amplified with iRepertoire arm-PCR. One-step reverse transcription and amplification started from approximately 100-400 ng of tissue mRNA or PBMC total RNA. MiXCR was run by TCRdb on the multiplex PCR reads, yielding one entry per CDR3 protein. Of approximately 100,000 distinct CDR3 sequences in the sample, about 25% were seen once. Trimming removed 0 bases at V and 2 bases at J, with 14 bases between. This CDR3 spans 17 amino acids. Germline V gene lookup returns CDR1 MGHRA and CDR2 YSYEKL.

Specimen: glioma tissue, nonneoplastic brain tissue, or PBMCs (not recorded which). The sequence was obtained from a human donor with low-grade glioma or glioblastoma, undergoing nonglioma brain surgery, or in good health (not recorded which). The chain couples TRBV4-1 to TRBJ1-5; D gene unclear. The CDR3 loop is CASSQDPGREGNQPQHF. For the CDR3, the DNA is TGCGCCAGCAGCCAAGATCCCGGGAGGGAGGGCAATCAGCCCCAGCATTTT.